This TCR beta chain was captured in a study of CD4+ T cells in melanoma. Study-level points and caveats: A reported correlation linked neoantigen-specific CD4+ T cells to CD8+, macrophage and B cell function. Neoantigen-specific CD4+ T cells in melanoma reportedly had diverse differentiation states.

With respect to this clone: Its antigen is not identified.

Repertoires were generated with immunoSEQ multiplex PCR, while TCRdb's copy carries only in-frame clones and drops some. This sample has about 140,000 clones, with 80% to 95% found just once. The germline V gene has CDR1 MNHNY and CDR2 SVGAGI (reference sequence). V shed 7 bases, J shed 4 bases, and the junction held 10 bases outside the gene matches. CDR3 length: 14 amino acids. The sequence came from a human donor with melanoma. This chain connects TRBV6-6 to TRBJ2-7; the match to TRBD2 covers 7 bases. The CDR3 region is CASTRGGQIYEQYF. The CDR3 DNA follows: TGTGCCAGCACGCGCGGGGGTCAGATATACGAGCAGTACTTC.